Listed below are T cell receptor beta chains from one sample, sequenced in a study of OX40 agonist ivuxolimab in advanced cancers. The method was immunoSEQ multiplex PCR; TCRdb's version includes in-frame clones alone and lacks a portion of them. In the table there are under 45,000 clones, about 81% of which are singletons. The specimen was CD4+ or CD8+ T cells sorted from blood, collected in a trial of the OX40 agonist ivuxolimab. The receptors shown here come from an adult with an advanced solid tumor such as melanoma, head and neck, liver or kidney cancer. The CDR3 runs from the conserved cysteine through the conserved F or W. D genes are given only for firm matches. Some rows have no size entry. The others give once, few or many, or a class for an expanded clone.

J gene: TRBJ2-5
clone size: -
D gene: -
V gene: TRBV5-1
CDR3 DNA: TGCGCCAGCAGCCCCGGAGGTGGGTCGGAGACCCAGTACTTC
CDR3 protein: CASSPGGGSETQYF

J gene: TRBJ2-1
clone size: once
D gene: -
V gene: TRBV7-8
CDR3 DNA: TGTGCCAGCAGCTTACAATGGGCAAACAATGAGCAGTTCTTC
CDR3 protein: CASSLQWANNEQFF

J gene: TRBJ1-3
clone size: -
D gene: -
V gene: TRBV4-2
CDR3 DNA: TGTGCCAGCAGCCAAGATGACAACAACTCTGGAAACACCATATATTTT
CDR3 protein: CASSQDDNNSGNTIYF

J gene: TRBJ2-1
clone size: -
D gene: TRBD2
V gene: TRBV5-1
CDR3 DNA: TGCGCCAGCAAAATTTCGGGGACTAGCGGGACCCTTGAGCAGTTCTTC
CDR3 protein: CASKISGTSGTLEQFF

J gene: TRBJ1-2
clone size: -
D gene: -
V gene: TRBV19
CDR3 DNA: TGTGCCAGTAGTCAGGCAGCCAACTATGGCTACACCTTC
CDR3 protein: CASSQAANYGYTF

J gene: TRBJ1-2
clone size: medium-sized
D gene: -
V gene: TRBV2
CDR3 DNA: TGTGCCAGGTCCGGGGGCTACACCTTC
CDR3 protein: CARSGGYTF

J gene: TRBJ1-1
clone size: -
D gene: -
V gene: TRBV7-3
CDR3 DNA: TGTGCCAGCAGCGTGCAGGGGCCGGACACTGAAGCTTTCTTT
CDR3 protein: CASSVQGPDTEAFF

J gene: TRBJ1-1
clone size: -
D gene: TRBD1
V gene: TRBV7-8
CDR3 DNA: TGTGCCAGCAGCTTCATGGGACAGGGGGGCACTGAAGCTTTCTTT
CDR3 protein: CASSFMGQGGTEAFF

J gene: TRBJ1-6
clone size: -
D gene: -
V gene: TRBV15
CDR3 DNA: TGTGCCACCAGCAGAGGGGATGGGGTATCACCCCTCCACTTT
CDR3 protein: CATSRGDGVSPLHF

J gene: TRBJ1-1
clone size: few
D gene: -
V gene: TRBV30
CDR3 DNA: TGTGCCTGGAGTGAAAATGGTGAAGCTTTCTTT
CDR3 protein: CAWSENGEAFF

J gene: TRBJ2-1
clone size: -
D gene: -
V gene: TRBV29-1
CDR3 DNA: TGCAGCGTAGCACCTCCTAGCGATGAGCAGTTCTTC
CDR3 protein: CSVAPPSDEQFF

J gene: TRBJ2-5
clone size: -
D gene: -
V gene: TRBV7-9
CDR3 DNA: TGTGCCAGCAGCTTAACCGGGGTTGAGACCCAGTACTTC
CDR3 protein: CASSLTGVETQYF

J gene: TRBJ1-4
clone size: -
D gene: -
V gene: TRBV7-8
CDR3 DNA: TGTGCCAGCAGCCGAGAGCCCCGGGCTAATGAAAAACTGTTTTTT
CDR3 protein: CASSREPRANEKLFF

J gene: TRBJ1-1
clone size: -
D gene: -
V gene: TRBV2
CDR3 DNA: TGTGCCAGCAGTGCGACCGGGAAGAACACTGAAGCTTTCTTT
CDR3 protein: CASSATGKNTEAFF

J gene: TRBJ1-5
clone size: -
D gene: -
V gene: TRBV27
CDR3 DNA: TGTGCCAGCAGTTTGGAGAGTCCCACCATCAGCAATCAGCCCCAGCATTTT
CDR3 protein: CASSLESPTISNQPQHF

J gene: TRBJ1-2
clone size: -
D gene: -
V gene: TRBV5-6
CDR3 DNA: TGTGCCAGCAGCTTGACCATACGGGGCTATGGCTACACCTTC
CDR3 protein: CASSLTIRGYGYTF